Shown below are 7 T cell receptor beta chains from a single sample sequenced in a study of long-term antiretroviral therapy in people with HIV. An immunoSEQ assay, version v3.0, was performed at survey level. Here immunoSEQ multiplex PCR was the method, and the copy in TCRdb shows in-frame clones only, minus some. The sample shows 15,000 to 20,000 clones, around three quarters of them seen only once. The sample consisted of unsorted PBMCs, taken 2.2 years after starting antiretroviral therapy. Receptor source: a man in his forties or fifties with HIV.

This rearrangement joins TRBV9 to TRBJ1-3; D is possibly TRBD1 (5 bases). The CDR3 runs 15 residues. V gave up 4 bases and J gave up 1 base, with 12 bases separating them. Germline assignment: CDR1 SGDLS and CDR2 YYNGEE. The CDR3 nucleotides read TGTGCCAGCAGCCCCCAGGCAGGGTCTGGAAACACCATATATTTT. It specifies CASSPQAGSGNTIYF.

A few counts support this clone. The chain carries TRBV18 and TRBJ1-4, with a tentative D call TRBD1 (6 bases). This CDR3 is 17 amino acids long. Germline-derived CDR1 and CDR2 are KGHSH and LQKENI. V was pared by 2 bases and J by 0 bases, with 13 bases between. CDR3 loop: CASSPFKRGTTNEKLFF. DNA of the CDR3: TGTGCCAGCTCACCATTTAAAAGGGGGACAACTAATGAAAAACTGTTTTTT.

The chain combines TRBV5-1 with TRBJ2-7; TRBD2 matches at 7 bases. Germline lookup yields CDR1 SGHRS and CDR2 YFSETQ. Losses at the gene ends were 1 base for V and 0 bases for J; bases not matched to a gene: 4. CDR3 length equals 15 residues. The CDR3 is CASSLSGVSSYEQYF. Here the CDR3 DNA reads TGCGCCAGCAGCTTGAGCGGGGTAAGCTCCTACGAGCAGTACTTC.

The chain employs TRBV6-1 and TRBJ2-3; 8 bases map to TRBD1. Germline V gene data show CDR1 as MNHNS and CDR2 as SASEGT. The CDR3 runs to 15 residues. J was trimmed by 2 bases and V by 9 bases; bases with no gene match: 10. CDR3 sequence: CASHSGTGPTDTQYF. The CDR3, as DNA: TGTGCCAGTCACTCCGGGACAGGCCCCACAGATACGCAGTATTTT.

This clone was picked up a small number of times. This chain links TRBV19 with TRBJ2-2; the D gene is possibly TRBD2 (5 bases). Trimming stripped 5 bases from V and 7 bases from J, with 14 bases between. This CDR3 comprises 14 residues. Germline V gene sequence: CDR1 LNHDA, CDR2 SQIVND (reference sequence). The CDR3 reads CASSVQPGGGELFF. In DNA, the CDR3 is TGTGCCAGTAGTGTGCAGCCCGGAGGCGGGGAGCTGTTTTTT.

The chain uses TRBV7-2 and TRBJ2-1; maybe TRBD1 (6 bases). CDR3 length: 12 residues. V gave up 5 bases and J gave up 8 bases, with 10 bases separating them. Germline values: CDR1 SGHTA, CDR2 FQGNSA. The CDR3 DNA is TGTGCCAGCAGCGGAACAGGGTATGAGCAGTTCTTC. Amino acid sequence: CASSGTGYEQFF.

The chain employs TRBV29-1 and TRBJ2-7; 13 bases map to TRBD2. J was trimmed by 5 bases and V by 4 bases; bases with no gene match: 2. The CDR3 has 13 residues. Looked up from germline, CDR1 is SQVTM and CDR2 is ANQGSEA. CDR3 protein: CSVGGLAGDEQYF. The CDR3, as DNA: TGCAGCGTTGGAGGACTAGCGGGAGACGAGCAGTACTTC.